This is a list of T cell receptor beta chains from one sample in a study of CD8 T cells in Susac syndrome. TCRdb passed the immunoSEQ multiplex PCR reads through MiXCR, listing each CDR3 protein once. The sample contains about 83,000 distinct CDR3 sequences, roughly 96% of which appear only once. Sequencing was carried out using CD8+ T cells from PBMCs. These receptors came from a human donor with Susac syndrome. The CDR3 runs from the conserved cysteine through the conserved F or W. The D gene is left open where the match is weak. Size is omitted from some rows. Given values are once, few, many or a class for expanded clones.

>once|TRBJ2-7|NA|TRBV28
CASSSNILQGSSYEQYF
TGTGCCAGCAGTTCGAATATACTCCAGGGGAGCTCCTACGAGCAGTACTTC
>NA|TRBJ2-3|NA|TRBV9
CASSVGDSTDTQYF
TGTGCCAGCAGCGTAGGAGACTCCACAGATACGCAGTATTTT
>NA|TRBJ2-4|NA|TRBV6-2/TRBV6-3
CASSYSEWGIQYF
TGTGCCAGCAGTTACTCGGAGTGGGGCATTCAGTACTTC
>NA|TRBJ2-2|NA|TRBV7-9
CASSLVRLAGELFF
TGTGCCAGCAGCTTAGTCCGACTAGCCGGGGAGCTGTTTTTT
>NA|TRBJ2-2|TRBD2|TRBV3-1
CASSQDGLAANTGELFF
TGTGCCAGCAGCCAAGATGGCCTAGCGGCGAACACCGGGGAGCTGTTTTTT
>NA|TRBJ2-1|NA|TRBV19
CASSIGASAYNEQFF
TGTGCCAGTAGTATAGGGGCTAGCGCCTACAATGAGCAGTTCTTC
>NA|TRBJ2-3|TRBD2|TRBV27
CASSSNPLAGGRTDTQYF
TGTGCCAGCAGCTCTAATCCCCTAGCGGGAGGGCGCACAGATACGCAGTATTTT
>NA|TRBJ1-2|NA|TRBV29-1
CSVEDRNGYTF
TGCAGCGTTGAAGATCGGAATGGCTACACCTTC
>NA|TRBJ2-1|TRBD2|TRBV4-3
CASSQDWTSGYNEQFF
TGCGCCAGCAGCCAAGATTGGACTAGCGGCTACAATGAGCAGTTCTTC
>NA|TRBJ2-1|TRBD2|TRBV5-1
CASSGTLGGSSNEQFF
TGCGCCAGCAGCGGGACCTTGGGCGGGAGTAGTAATGAGCAGTTCTTC
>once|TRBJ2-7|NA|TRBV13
CASSLWERSYEQYF
TGTGCCAGCAGCTTGTGGGAGAGGTCTTACGAGCAGTACTTC
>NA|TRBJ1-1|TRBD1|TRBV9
CASSGQGYTEAFF
TGTGCCAGCAGCGGACAGGGATACACTGAAGCTTTCTTT
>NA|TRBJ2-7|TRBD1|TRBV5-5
CASSLGPGQPYEQYF
TGTGCCAGCAGCTTGGGGCCGGGACAGCCCTACGAGCAGTACTTC
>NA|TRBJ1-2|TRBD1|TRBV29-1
CSGRDRHHNYGYTF
TGCAGCGGGAGGGACAGACACCACAACTATGGCTACACCTTC
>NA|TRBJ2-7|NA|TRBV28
CASSLGPEPYEQYF
TGTGCCAGCAGTTTAGGGCCAGAGCCCTACGAGCAGTACTTC
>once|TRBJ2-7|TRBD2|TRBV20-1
CSAELTREGRYEQYF
TGCAGTGCTGAACTGACGCGGGAGGGTCGATACGAGCAGTACTTC
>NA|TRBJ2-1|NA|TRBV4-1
CASSQLLANEQFF
TGCGCCAGCAGCCAACTCCTAGCGAATGAGCAGTTCTTC
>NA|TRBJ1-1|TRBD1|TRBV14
CASSPLDRVADTEAFF
TGTGCCAGCAGCCCACTCGACAGGGTTGCGGACACTGAAGCTTTCTTT
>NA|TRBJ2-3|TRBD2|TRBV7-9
CASSSASGGPVTDTQYF
TGTGCCAGCAGCTCCGCTAGCGGGGGGCCTGTCACAGATACGCAGTATTTT
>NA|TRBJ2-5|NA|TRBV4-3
CASSQDNRPQETQYF
TGCGCCAGCAGCCAAGATAACCGACCCCAAGAGACCCAGTACTTC
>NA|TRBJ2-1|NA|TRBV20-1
CSARGLPGVPRFF
TGCAGTGCTAGAGGCCTCCCGGGGGTTCCCCGGTTCTTC
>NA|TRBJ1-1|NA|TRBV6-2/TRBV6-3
CASSFMNTEAFF
TGTGCCAGCAGTTTTATGAACACTGAAGCTTTCTTT
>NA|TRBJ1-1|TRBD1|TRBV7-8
CASSLSGTGAEAFF
TGTGCCAGCAGCTTATCTGGGACAGGCGCTGAAGCTTTCTTT
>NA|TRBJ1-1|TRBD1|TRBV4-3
CASSQDGEGGEAFF
TGCGCCAGCAGCCAAGACGGAGAAGGGGGCGAAGCTTTCTTT
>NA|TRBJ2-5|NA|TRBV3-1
CASSQEARQETQYF
TGTGCCAGCAGCCAAGAAGCGAGACAAGAGACCCAGTACTTC
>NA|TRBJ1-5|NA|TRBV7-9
CASSPPNQPQHF
TGTGCCAGCAGCCCCCCCAATCAGCCCCAGCATTTT